This TCR beta chain is drawn from a study of blood T cell repertoires in COVID-19. TCRdb's table, derived via immunoSEQ multiplex PCR, lists solely in-frame clones and lacks some. Here the sample spans just over 250,000 clones, around 89% being singletons. V gave up 2 bases and J gave up 1 base, with 10 bases separating them. The CDR3 is 15 amino acids. Germline lookup yields CDR1 SEHNR and CDR2 FQNEAQ (reference sequence). The sequence was obtained from a man aged 60 to 75 who had recovered from COVID-19. V gene TRBV7-9 combines with J gene TRBJ2-3; TRBD1 might be the D (7 bases). The specimen was peripheral blood. Here the CDR3 DNA reads TGTGCCAGCAGCTTAACAGGGGAGGGCACAGATACGCAGTATTTT. Protein product: CASSLTGEGTDTQYF.